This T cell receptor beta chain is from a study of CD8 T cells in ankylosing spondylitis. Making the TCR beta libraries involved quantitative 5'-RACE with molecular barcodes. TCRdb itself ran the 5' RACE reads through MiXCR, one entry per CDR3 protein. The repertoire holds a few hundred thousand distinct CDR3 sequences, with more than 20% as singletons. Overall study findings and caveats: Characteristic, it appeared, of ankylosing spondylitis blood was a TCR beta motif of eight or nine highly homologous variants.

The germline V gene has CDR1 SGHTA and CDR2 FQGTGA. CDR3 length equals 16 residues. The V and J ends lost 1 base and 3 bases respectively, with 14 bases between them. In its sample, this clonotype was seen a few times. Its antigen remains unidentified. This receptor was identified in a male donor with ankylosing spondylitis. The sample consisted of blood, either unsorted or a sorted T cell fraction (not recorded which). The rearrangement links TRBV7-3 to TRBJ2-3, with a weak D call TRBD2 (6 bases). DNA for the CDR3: TGTGCCAGCAGCTTAAATCCGGGAGTGGGGACAGATACGCAGTATTTT. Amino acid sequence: CASSLNPGVGTDTQYF. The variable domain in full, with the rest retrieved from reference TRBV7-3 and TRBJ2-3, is GAGVSQTPSNKVTEKGKYVELRCDPISGHTALYWYRQSLGQGPEFLIYFQGTGAADDSGLPNDRFFAVRPEGSVSTLKIQRTERGDSAVYLCASSLNPGVGTDTQYFGPGTRLTVL.